The present TCR beta chain was sequenced within a study of shared clonotypes between healthy human individuals. Across the study: The composition of the donors was a couple of women and a few men aged 18 to 49. Study results and caveats: Sequencing depth was expected to influence donor clonotype sharing. It was only blood that was sampled, and tissue repertoires likely differ.

What was sequenced on ten immunoSEQ deep assay plates was unsorted PBMC DNA. Sequencing used immunoSEQ multiplex PCR; TCRdb keeps in-frame clones, though not all of them. The sample has about 480,000 clones; 60% to 80% are singletons. Points on this clone: Antigen specificity is unknown. Other DNA sequences in this specimen translate into the identical CDR3.

This CDR3 has 14 amino acids. The junction had 0 bases not matched to a gene; V was cut back by 4 bases and J by 0 bases. Germline lookup yields CDR1 LNHDA and CDR2 SQIVND (reference sequence). The receptor was isolated from a woman between 35 and 50 years old in good health. Some clones in this sample may be carry-over from other donors' samples. The chain couples TRBV19 to TRBJ2-7; 10 bases are shared with TRBD2. Sequences were obtained from PBMCs. Here the CDR3 reads CASSRTSGSYEQYF. The CDR3 DNA reads as TGTGCCAGTAGTAGGACTAGCGGCTCCTACGAGCAGTACTTC.